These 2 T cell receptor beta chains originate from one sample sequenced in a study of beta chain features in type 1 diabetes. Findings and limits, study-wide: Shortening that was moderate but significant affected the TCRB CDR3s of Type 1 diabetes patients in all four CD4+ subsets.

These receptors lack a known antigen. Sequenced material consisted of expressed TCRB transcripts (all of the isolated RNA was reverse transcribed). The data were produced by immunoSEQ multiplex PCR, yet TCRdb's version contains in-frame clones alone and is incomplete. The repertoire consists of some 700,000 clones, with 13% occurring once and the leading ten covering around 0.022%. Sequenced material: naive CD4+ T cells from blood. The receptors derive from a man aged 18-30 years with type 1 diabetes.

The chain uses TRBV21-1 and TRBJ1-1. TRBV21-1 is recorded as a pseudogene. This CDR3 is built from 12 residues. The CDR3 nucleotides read TGTGCCAGCAGCAGGAGGGGCACTGAAGCTTTCTTT. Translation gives CASSRRGTEAFF.

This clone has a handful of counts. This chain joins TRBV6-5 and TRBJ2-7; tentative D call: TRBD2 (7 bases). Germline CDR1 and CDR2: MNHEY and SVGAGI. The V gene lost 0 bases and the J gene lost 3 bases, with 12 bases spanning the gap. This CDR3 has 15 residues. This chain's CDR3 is CASSYSGGGVYEQYF. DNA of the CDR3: TGTGCCAGCAGTTACTCTGGAGGGGGGGTCTACGAGCAGTACTTC.